This TCR beta chain was retrieved from a study of cytomegalovirus exposure and HLA in healthy donors. This clone was seen a single time. Its specificity is unknown. The germline V gene has CDR1 SGDLS and CDR2 YYNGEE. The CDR3 runs 15 residues. V was pared by 0 bases and J by 2 bases, with 10 bases between. The study's findings and limits: TCR beta chains numbering 164 were designated cytomegalovirus-associated. Specific recognition of CMV antigens was confirmed in vitro for three chains (all CMV-associated).

Using immunoSEQ multiplex PCR, the repertoire was profiled, and TCRdb retains in-frame clones only, with some absent. The profile covers around 200,000 clones, with around 82% appearing a single time and approximately 2.9% taken by the ten largest. This sequence joins TRBV9 and TRBJ2-3; D is uncertain. The TCR was taken from a woman between 18 and 30 years old in good health and CMV-seropositive. Sequenced: PBMCs. Here the CDR3 reads CASSVGGPSTDTQYF. Here the CDR3 DNA reads TGTGCCAGCAGCGTAGGTGGGCCATCCACAGATACGCAGTATTTT.